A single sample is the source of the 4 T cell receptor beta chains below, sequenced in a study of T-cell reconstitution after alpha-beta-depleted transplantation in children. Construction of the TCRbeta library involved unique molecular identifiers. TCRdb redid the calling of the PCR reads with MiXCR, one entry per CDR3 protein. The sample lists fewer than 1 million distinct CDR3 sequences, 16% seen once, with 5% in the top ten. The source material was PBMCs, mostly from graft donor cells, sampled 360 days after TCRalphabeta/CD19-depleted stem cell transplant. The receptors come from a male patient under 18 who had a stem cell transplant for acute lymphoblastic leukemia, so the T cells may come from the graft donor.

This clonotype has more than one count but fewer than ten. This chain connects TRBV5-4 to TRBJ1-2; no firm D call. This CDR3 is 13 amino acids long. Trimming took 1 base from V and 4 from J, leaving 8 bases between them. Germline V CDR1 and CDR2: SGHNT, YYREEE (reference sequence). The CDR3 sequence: CASSLYGSYGYTF. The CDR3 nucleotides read TGTGCCAGCAGCTTGTACGGGTCCTATGGCTACACCTTC.

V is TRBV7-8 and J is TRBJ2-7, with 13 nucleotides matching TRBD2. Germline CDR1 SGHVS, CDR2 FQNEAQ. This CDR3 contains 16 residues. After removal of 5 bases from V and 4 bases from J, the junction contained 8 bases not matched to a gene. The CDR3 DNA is TGTGCCAGCAGCGTACCGGGACTAGCGGGAACTTACGAGCAGTACTTC. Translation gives CASSVPGLAGTYEQYF. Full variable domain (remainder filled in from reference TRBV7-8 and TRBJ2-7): GAGVSQSPRYKVAKRGQDVALRCDPISGHVSLFWYQQALGQGPEFLTYFQNEAQLDKSGLPSDRFFAERPEGSVSTLKIQRTQQEDSAVYLCASSVPGLAGTYEQYFGPGTRLTVT.

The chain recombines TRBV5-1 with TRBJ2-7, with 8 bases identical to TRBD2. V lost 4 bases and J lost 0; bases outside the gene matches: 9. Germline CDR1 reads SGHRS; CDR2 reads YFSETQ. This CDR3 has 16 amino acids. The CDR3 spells CASSLGLVRSSYEQYF. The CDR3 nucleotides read TGCGCCAGCAGCCTGGGACTAGTCAGGAGCTCCTACGAGCAGTACTTC. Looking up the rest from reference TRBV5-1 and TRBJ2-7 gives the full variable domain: KAGVTQTPRYLIKTRGQQVTLSCSPISGHRSVSWYQQTPGQGLQFLFEYFSETQRNKGNFPGRFSGRQFSNSRSEMNVSTLELGDSALYLCASSLGLVRSSYEQYFGPGTRLTVT.

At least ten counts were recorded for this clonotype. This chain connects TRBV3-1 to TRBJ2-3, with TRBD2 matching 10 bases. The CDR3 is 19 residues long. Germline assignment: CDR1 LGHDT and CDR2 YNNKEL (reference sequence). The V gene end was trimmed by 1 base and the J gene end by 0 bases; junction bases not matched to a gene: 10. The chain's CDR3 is CASSQVLLAGNPSTDTQYF. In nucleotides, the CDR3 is TGTGCCAGCAGCCAAGTATTACTAGCGGGAAACCCTAGCACAGATACGCAGTATTTT.